Listed here are 29 T cell receptor beta chains from one sample, sequenced in a study of blood T cell repertoires in COVID-19. The data were produced by immunoSEQ multiplex PCR, yet TCRdb's version contains in-frame clones alone and is incomplete. The top ten clones hold around 8.2% of a sample with 150,000 to 200,000 clones, 65% to 90% of them seen once. Sequencing input: peripheral blood. These receptors were obtained from a man between 60 and 75 years old with acute or convalescent COVID-19.

J is TRBJ1-2 and V is TRBV7-9; D may be TRBD1 (6 bases). The ends were cut back, 5 bases at V and 7 bases at J, with 17 bases in the middle. There are 14 residues in the CDR3. Germline CDR1 SEHNR, CDR2 FQNEAQ (reference sequence). The CDR3 bases are TGTGCCAGCAGCGGCTGGGGGGGCGAAAGTGGCTACACCTTC. This sequence encodes CASSGWGGESGYTF.

This chain uses TRBV29-1 with TRBJ2-2, with 9 bases fitting TRBD1. V shed 7 bases and J 4 bases; nucleotides not matched to a gene: 10. Germline loops: CDR1 SQVTM, CDR2 ANQGSEA. The CDR3 covers 15 residues. CDR3 sequence reads: CSAKLPGQGTGELFF. DNA for the CDR3: TGCAGCGCCAAGCTCCCGGGACAGGGCACCGGGGAGCTGTTTTTT.

The chain joins TRBV5-5 to TRBJ1-2; 11 nucleotides align to TRBD1. The CDR3 spans 14 residues. Losses at the gene ends were 4 bases for V and 4 bases for J; bases not matched to a gene: 3. The V gene's germline CDR1 is SGHKS and CDR2 YYEKEE (reference sequence). The DNA for the CDR3 is TGTGCCAGCAGCCCTGGGACAGGGGGCTATGGCTACACCTTC. Translated, it gives CASSPGTGGYGYTF.

The chain uses TRBV30 and TRBJ1-1; D call uncertain. Trimming cost V 5 bases and J 3 bases, with 4 bases left between them. The length of the CDR3 is 10 residues. The germline CDR1 and CDR2 sequences are GTSNPN and SVGIG (reference sequence). Here the CDR3 DNA reads TGTGCCTGGTATTACACTGAAGCTTTCTTT. Its translation is CAWYYTEAFF.

V is TRBV2 and J is TRBJ1-1; D is unresolved. CDR3 length equals 13 residues. With 4 bases removed from V and 6 bases from J, the gap between germline ends came to 12 bases. Germline V gives CDR1 SNHLY, CDR2 FYNNEI. The CDR3 here is CASSGAQVSEAFF. CDR3 bases: TGTGCCAGCAGTGGAGCGCAGGTCTCTGAAGCTTTCTTT.

CDR3 bases: TGTGCCAGCAGCTTGTCGGTAATCGCGGTTACGCAGTATTTT. It codes for CASSLSVIAVTQYF. The V call is TRBV11-2, the J call TRBJ2-3; D gene ambiguous. The CDR3 has 14 residues. Germline V CDR1 and CDR2: SGHAT, FQNNGV. V gave up 3 bases and J gave up 8 bases, with 15 bases separating them.

The chain uses TRBV9 and TRBJ1-2; tentative D call: TRBD1 (5 bases). CDR1 and CDR2 (germline): SGDLS, YYNGEE. V dropped 3 bases and J dropped 4 bases, with 7 bases sitting between them. This CDR3 contains 12 residues. The DNA for the CDR3 is TGTGCCAGCAGCGCGACAGCCTATGGCTACACCTTC. Its translation is CASSATAYGYTF.

In DNA form, the CDR3 reads TGTGCCAGCAGCCCAGCCCGGTTCAGCACAGATACGCAGTATTTT. This codes for CASSPARFSTDTQYF. The genes are TRBV7-8 and TRBJ2-3; D gene uncertain. Germline CDR1 and CDR2: SGHVS and FQNEAQ. Deletions cut 5 bases from V and 0 bases from J, with 12 bases between. This CDR3 spans 15 amino acids.

A single count supports this clone. The same CDR3 arises from other DNA sequences in this sample as well. This chain connects TRBV5-1 to TRBJ1-3, with 10 bases lining up with TRBD1. CDR1 and CDR2 from the germline V gene are SGHRS and YFSETQ. V was clipped by 4 bases and J by 0 bases; unmatched bases: 4. CDR3 length equals 16 residues. The CDR3 region is CASSPTGGSSGNTIYF. The CDR3, as DNA: TGCGCCAGCAGCCCGACAGGGGGCAGCTCTGGAAACACCATATATTTT.

The rearrangement links TRBV21-1 to TRBJ1-5; TRBD1 is the table's D call and was not checked against the DNA. TRBV21-1 is a documented pseudogene. This CDR3 comprises 15 residues. In DNA, the CDR3 is TGTGCCAGCAGCAAACCAGGACAGCGCAATCAGCCCCAGCATTTT. As protein: CASSKPGQRNQPQHF.

J is TRBJ2-5 and V is TRBV27; the match to TRBD1 covers 7 bases. The CDR3 totals 13 residues. From germline, CDR1 is MNHEY and CDR2 SMNVEV (reference sequence). The ends lost 6 bases at V and 2 bases at J; junction bases unmatched: 3. Written as DNA, the CDR3 is TGTGCCAGCAGGGCAGGGGGTCAAGAGACCCAGTACTTC. Protein: CASRAGGQETQYF.

J is TRBJ2-1 and V is TRBV5-1, with 9 bases that match TRBD2. Trimming cost V 4 bases and J 4 bases; bases outside gene matches: 3. This CDR3 has 14 amino acids. Germline assignment: CDR1 SGHRS and CDR2 YFSETQ. The CDR3 DNA follows: TGCGCCAGCAGCCCAGCGGGGGGATACAATGAGCAGTTCTTC. It specifies CASSPAGGYNEQFF.

The chain recombines TRBV2 with TRBJ1-3, with D hard to call. Trimming stripped 3 bases from V and 1 base from J, with 7 bases between. CDR3 length: 14 residues. The germline CDR1 and CDR2 sequences are SNHLY and FYNNEI. CDR3 amino acids: CASSDASSGNTIYF. DNA for the CDR3: TGTGCCAGCAGTGACGCCAGTTCTGGAAACACCATATATTTT.

This sequence joins TRBV30 and TRBJ2-7; 9 nucleotides align to TRBD2. The CDR3 extends over 18 amino acids. The V gene's germline CDR1 is GTSNPN and CDR2 SVGIG (reference sequence). V dropped 2 bases and J dropped 7; count of bases not matched to a gene: 21. The CDR3 region is CAWSPSFNLGPAGGEQYF. In nucleotides, the CDR3 is TGTGCCTGGAGTCCTAGCTTCAATCTTGGACCGGCGGGGGGGGAGCAGTACTTC.

This sequence joins TRBV29-1 and TRBJ2-3; perhaps TRBD2 as D (6 bases). The V end was cut by 4 bases, the J end by 4 bases, with 12 bases between. Germline values: CDR1 SQVTM, CDR2 ANQGSEA. This CDR3 is built from 13 residues. The CDR3 loop is CSVVFGSPDTQYF. In DNA form, the CDR3 reads TGCAGCGTTGTTTTCGGGAGTCCAGATACGCAGTATTTT.

This chain joins TRBV28 and TRBJ1-2; 10 bases match TRBD1. Germline loops: CDR1 MDHEN, CDR2 SYDVKM. This CDR3 has 15 amino acids. Unmatched junction bases numbered 9, after V lost 6 bases and J lost 5 bases. The CDR3 coding sequence is TGTGCCAGCAGCACCGGACAGGGGGAAGTTTATGGCTACACCTTC. Translation: CASSTGQGEVYGYTF.

V and J are TRBV7-9 and TRBJ2-7; 12 nucleotides align to TRBD2. V lost 5 bases, J lost 2 bases, and 4 bases stayed unmatched. Germline CDR1 is SEHNR and CDR2 is FQNEAQ (reference sequence). The length of the CDR3 is 15 residues. CDR3 bases: TGTGCCAGCAGCCGGACTAGCGGGGCCCCCTACGAGCAGTACTTC. This encodes CASSRTSGAPYEQYF.

The rearrangement links TRBV6-1 to TRBJ2-7, with 8 bases matching TRBD1. Per germline, CDR1 MNHNS and CDR2 SASEGT. CDR3 length equals 15 residues. The J segment lost 2 bases and the V segment lost 2 bases, leaving 5 bases of the junction unmatched. Here the CDR3 DNA reads TGTGCCAGCAGTGAAAGGGACAGGCAGGCCTACGAGCAGTACTTC. Translating it yields CASSERDRQAYEQYF.

The genes are TRBV28 and TRBJ1-1; no definite D call. Germline V gene data show CDR1 as MDHEN and CDR2 as SYDVKM. This CDR3 contains 11 residues. Between the trimmed V and J ends, which lost 8 bases and 7 bases, there was a span of 11 bases. CDR3 amino acids: CASSGRLEAFF. In nucleotides, the CDR3 is TGTGCCAGCTCCGGCCGACTTGAAGCTTTCTTT.

The chain uses TRBV27 and TRBJ2-1; TRBD1 agrees at 10 bases. This CDR3 is built from 15 residues. V was pared by 7 bases and J by 7 bases, with 10 bases of the junction left unmatched. Germline CDR1 MNHEY, CDR2 SMNVEV (reference sequence). The CDR3 sequence is CASTSRGTGVNEQFF. The CDR3 coding sequence is TGTGCCAGCACGAGTCGAGGGACAGGGGTTAATGAGCAGTTCTTC.

The V call is TRBV5-1, the J call TRBJ2-7, with TRBD1 matching 9 bases. V lost 0 bases, J lost 0 bases, and 1 base stayed unmatched. Germline loops: CDR1 SGHRS, CDR2 YFSETQ. The CDR3 loop spans 15 amino acids. CDR3 DNA: TGCGCCAGCAGCTTGGGACAGGGGGGCTCCTACGAGCAGTACTTC. Residues: CASSLGQGGSYEQYF.

The chain is built from TRBV4-1 and TRBJ2-3, with D possibly matching TRBD2 (5 bases). CDR3 length equals 16 residues. V was cut by 0 bases and J by 2 bases, with 12 bases left in between. Germline CDR1 and CDR2: MGHRA and YSYEKL. CDR3 in amino acids: CASSQDQGGYTDTQYF. The CDR3 bases are TGCGCCAGCAGCCAAGATCAAGGCGGGTACACAGATACGCAGTATTTT.

The sample holds one count of this clone. The J gene is TRBJ2-7, the V gene TRBV5-4; 9 positions agree with TRBD2. After removal of 0 bases from V and 9 bases from J, the junction contained 13 bases not matched to a gene. In germline, CDR1 is SGHNT, CDR2 YYREEE (reference sequence). The CDR3 has 16 amino acids. The CDR3 region is CASSLAALAGPDGQYF. CDR3 DNA: TGTGCCAGCAGCTTGGCCGCACTAGCGGGCCCCGACGGGCAGTACTTC.

The V call is TRBV6-5, the J call TRBJ2-7, with D possibly being TRBD1 (6 bases). CDR1 and CDR2 from the germline V gene are MNHEY and SVGAGI. The CDR3 loop spans 14 amino acids. Trimming cost V 8 bases and J 3 bases, with 17 bases left between them. The CDR3 DNA follows: TGTGCCAGCGCCGAACAGGGAAGCAACTACGAGCAGTACTTC. Its protein product is CASAEQGSNYEQYF.

The V gene is TRBV7-9, the J gene TRBJ1-6; D not certain. Germline V gene sequence: CDR1 SEHNR, CDR2 FQNEAQ (reference sequence). CDR3 length equals 15 residues. The V end was cut by 1 base, the J end by 7 bases, with 11 bases between. The CDR3 region is CASSLVRPGNSPLHF. The CDR3 region has the DNA TGTGCCAGCAGCTTAGTCCGGCCGGGGAATTCACCCCTCCACTTT.

This clone was seen once. The chain carries TRBV28 and TRBJ2-5; D might be TRBD1 (6 bases). Germline loops: CDR1 MDHEN, CDR2 SYDVKM. The CDR3 length is 15 residues. V lost 6 bases to trimming and J lost 3 bases, with 17 bases between them. The CDR3 DNA is TGTGCCAGCAGGTACTTTGGGACATTCGAAGAGACCCAGTACTTC. It is translated as CASRYFGTFEETQYF.

The rearrangement uses TRBV5-1 and TRBJ1-4; 10 nucleotides match TRBD1. J was trimmed by 7 bases and V by 5 bases; bases with no gene match: 8. The V gene's germline CDR1 is SGHRS and CDR2 YFSETQ. CDR3 length: 15 amino acids. CDR3 region: CASSPSGTGVEKLFF. The CDR3 DNA is TGCGCCAGCAGTCCTTCCGGGACAGGGGTTGAAAAACTGTTTTTT.

This clone was found a few times. J is TRBJ1-6 and V is TRBV15; weak D call: TRBD1 (5 bases). The CDR3 loop spans 16 amino acids. V was pared by 0 bases and J by 7 bases, with 13 bases between. Germline V gene sequence: CDR1 LNHNV, CDR2 YYDKDF (reference sequence). CDR3 protein: CATSRDTRPGNSPLHF. Here the CDR3 DNA reads TGTGCCACCAGCAGAGATACGCGCCCAGGGAATTCACCCCTCCACTTT.

V gene TRBV5-1 combines with J gene TRBJ2-2; 11 bases are shared with TRBD1. Germline V CDR1 and CDR2: SGHRS, YFSETQ. Trimming took 3 bases from V and 4 from J; bases not matched to a gene: 2. The CDR3 loop spans 15 amino acids. The CDR3 DNA sequence: TGCGCCAGCAGCTCCGGACAGGGGGCCACCGGGGAGCTGTTTTTT. This codes for CASSSGQGATGELFF. Combining the CDR3 with reference TRBV5-1 and TRBJ2-2 gives the whole variable domain KAGVTQTPRYLIKTRGQQVTLSCSPISGHRSVSWYQQTPGQGLQFLFEYFSETQRNKGNFPGRFSGRQFSNSRSEMNVSTLELGDSALYLCASSSGQGATGELFFGEGSRLTVL.